The 22 T cell receptor beta chains listed next were all sequenced from one sample in a study of shared clonotypes between healthy human individuals. TCRdb's copy holds only in-frame clones and misses some; the assay was immunoSEQ multiplex PCR. There are some 1,600,000 clones in the sample; roughly 98% occur only once, and approximately 0.45% lies in the top ten. The sequenced sample consisted of naive CD4+ T cells sorted from blood. This sample's subset: CD45RA+ positively selected. The receptors here all came from a man between 25 and 39 years old in good health.

In this sample, this clone turned up once. This rearrangement joins TRBV4-2 to TRBJ2-7; D not certain. V lost 0 bases, J lost 0 bases, and 6 bases lay in between. Germline CDR1 reads LGHNA; CDR2 reads YNFKEQ. CDR3 size: 14 residues. The CDR3 loop reads CASSQDQLSYEQYF. CDR3 sequence (DNA): TGTGCCAGCAGCCAAGATCAGCTCTCCTACGAGCAGTACTTC.

This rearrangement joins TRBV6-5 to TRBJ1-4, with 10 nucleotides matching TRBD1. Germline CDR1 and CDR2: MNHEY and SVGAGI. The CDR3 is 14 amino acids. V dropped 5 bases and J dropped 10; count of bases not matched to a gene: 7. The CDR3 coding sequence is TGTGCCAGCAGTCTCGACAGGGGGCGCGGAAAACTGTTTTTT. Translating it yields CASSLDRGRGKLFF.

This clone appeared a single time. This same CDR3 is encoded by further DNA sequences in the sample. This chain joins TRBV7-9 and TRBJ2-7; unclear D gene. From germline, CDR1 is SEHNR and CDR2 FQNEAQ (reference sequence). Trimming took 5 bases from V and 0 from J, leaving 14 bases between them. The CDR3 consists of 15 residues. The CDR3 DNA follows: TGTGCCAGCAGCCTGCGTGAGCTGAGCTCCTACGAGCAGTACTTC. Translated: CASSLRELSSYEQYF.

V gene TRBV9 combines with J gene TRBJ2-4; D is perhaps TRBD1 (6 bases). This CDR3 has 13 residues. The V gene's germline CDR1 is SGDLS and CDR2 YYNGEE. Trimming left V 3 bases short and J 7 bases short, with 11 bases between. This chain's CDR3 is CASSGGHFNIQYF. As DNA, the CDR3 is TGTGCCAGCAGCGGGGGGCATTTTAACATTCAGTACTTC.

The V call is TRBV11-2, the J call TRBJ1-3; no definite D call. V lost 3 bases and J lost 8, with 17 bases in between. The germline V gene encodes CDR1 SGHAT and CDR2 FQNNGV. The CDR3 has 15 amino acids. CDR3: CASSFIPDPAHTIYF. The DNA of the CDR3 is TGTGCCAGCAGCTTCATCCCAGACCCAGCCCACACCATATATTTT.

The chain couples TRBV28 to TRBJ2-5, with 7 bases identical to TRBD2. The CDR3 is 15 amino acids. The J segment lost 4 bases and the V segment lost 8 bases, leaving 13 bases of the junction unmatched. Germline CDR1 is MDHEN and CDR2 is SYDVKM. The CDR3 coding sequence is TGTGCCAGCCTTAACCCGGCGGGAGCGGGAGAGACCCAGTACTTC. Translating it yields CASLNPAGAGETQYF. The full variable domain, its missing parts supplied by reference TRBV28 and TRBJ2-5, is DVKVTQSSRYLVKRTGEKVFLECVQDMDHENMFWYRQDPGLGLRLIYFSYDVKMKEKGDIPEGYSVSREKKERFSLILESASTNQTSMYLCASLNPAGAGETQYFGPGTRLLVL.

The chain couples TRBV4-3 to TRBJ2-7; 11 positions agree with TRBD2. This CDR3 has 17 amino acids. J was trimmed by 2 bases and V by 2 bases; bases with no gene match: 8. Per germline, CDR1 LGHNA and CDR2 YSLEER. The CDR3 bases are TGCGCCAGCAGCCAAAGACTGACTAGCGGGGAGCCCTACGAGCAGTACTTC. This codes for CASSQRLTSGEPYEQYF.

The chain has TRBV20-1 and TRBJ1-1; no firm D call. CDR1 is DFQATT, CDR2 SNEGSKA, per germline (reference sequence). The CDR3 covers 10 residues. The V end lost 6 bases, the J end lost 3 bases, and 5 bases lay between the germline ends. CDR3 sequence: CSAKDTEAFF. Written as DNA, the CDR3 is TGCAGTGCAAAAGACACTGAAGCTTTCTTT.

The CDR3, as DNA: TGTGCCAGCAGTAAAGCGGGAGAGAGCTACGAGCAGTACTTC. Protein product: CASSKAGESYEQYF. The chain recombines TRBV6-5 with TRBJ2-7; 8 positions match TRBD2. Trimming cost V 5 bases and J 3 bases; bases outside gene matches: 6. The CDR3 runs 14 residues. Germline V gives CDR1 MNHEY, CDR2 SVGAGI.

This clone was counted once. The V call is TRBV27, the J call TRBJ2-7, with D maybe TRBD1 (6 bases). The CDR3 sequence is 14 residues long. V shed 5 bases and J shed 0 bases, with 11 bases lying between them. Looked up from germline, CDR1 is MNHEY and CDR2 is SMNVEV (reference sequence). The CDR3 bases are TGTGCCAGCAGTAAACGGGACACCTCCTACGAGCAGTACTTC. Translated: CASSKRDTSYEQYF.

The rearrangement joins TRBV5-1 to TRBJ1-4; possible D gene TRBD1, 6 bases. The CDR3 covers 15 residues. Trimming cost V 1 base and J 5 bases, with 12 bases left between them. Germline CDR1 SGHRS, CDR2 YFSETQ. For the CDR3, the DNA is TGCGCCAGCAGCTTGATGGCAGGGGAAAATGAAAAACTGTTTTTT. This codes for CASSLMAGENEKLFF.

As concerns this clone: The same CDR3 is also encoded by other DNA sequences in this sample. The chain is built from TRBV9 and TRBJ2-5, with 10 bases identical to TRBD1. Germline CDR1 reads SGDLS; CDR2 reads YYNGEE. The CDR3 runs to 14 residues. The V and J ends lost 3 bases and 5 bases, in that order; junction bases with no gene match: 4. In DNA, the CDR3 is TGTGCCAGCAGCGCCGGACAGGGGGGGGAGACCCAGTACTTC. It encodes CASSAGQGGETQYF.

The chain couples TRBV19 to TRBJ2-1; TRBD2 agrees at 14 bases. This CDR3 has 16 residues. The trim removed 5 bases at V and 7 bases at J, leaving 7 bases unmatched. Per germline, CDR1 LNHDA and CDR2 SQIVND (reference sequence). The CDR3 sequence: CASSQGLAGDGNEQFF. CDR3 nucleotides: TGTGCCAGTAGTCAGGGACTAGCGGGAGATGGGAATGAGCAGTTCTTC.

V gene TRBV5-5 combines with J gene TRBJ2-1; tentatively, D is TRBD1 (5 bases). Germline lookup yields CDR1 SGHKS and CDR2 YYEKEE (reference sequence). CDR3 length equals 18 residues. Trimming took off 1 base at V and 4 bases at J, with 21 bases between the two ends. CDR3: CASSLQELSVGRYNEQFF. CDR3 DNA sequence: TGTGCCAGCAGCTTGCAGGAGTTAAGTGTGGGGCGGTACAATGAGCAGTTCTTC.

This chain uses TRBV4-1 with TRBJ2-5, with D possibly TRBD1 on 6 matching bases. Trimming removed 3 bases from V and 0 bases from J, with 17 bases in between. Germline V gives CDR1 MGHRA, CDR2 YSYEKL. This CDR3 contains 17 residues. Here the CDR3 reads CASSHPPGQTYQETQYF. For the CDR3, the DNA is TGCGCCAGCAGCCATCCCCCGGGACAAACGTACCAAGAGACCCAGTACTTC.

This chain uses TRBV11-2 with TRBJ1-2; possibly TRBD1 for D (6 bases). CDR1 and CDR2 from the germline V gene are SGHAT and FQNNGV. The CDR3 extends over 14 amino acids. V lost 1 base to trimming and J lost 5 bases, with 11 bases between them. CDR3 protein: CASSLGGAGYGYTF. The CDR3 DNA is TGTGCCAGCAGCTTAGGGGGGGCTGGTTATGGCTACACCTTC.

The chain uses TRBV5-4 and TRBJ2-1, with D perhaps matching TRBD2 (5 bases). CDR1 and CDR2 from the germline V gene are SGHNT and YYREEE (reference sequence). V lost 4 bases and J 6 bases, leaving 17 bases between the germline ends. The CDR3 consists of 15 residues. This chain's CDR3 is CASSPDSLGSNEQFF. The DNA of the CDR3 is TGTGCCAGCAGCCCGGACTCCTTAGGGAGCAATGAGCAGTTCTTC.

The chain recombines TRBV5-4 with TRBJ2-7; 9 nucleotides agree with TRBD1. Trimming cost V 2 bases and J 7 bases; bases outside gene matches: 10. Germline CDR1 is SGHNT and CDR2 is YYREEE (reference sequence). The CDR3 extends over 15 amino acids. The CDR3 DNA reads TGTGCCAGCAGCTTAAACCGGGACAGGGTCCGGGAGCAGTACTTC. Protein product: CASSLNRDRVREQYF.

The chain is built from TRBV7-9 and TRBJ2-7; D possibly uses TRBD1 or TRBD2 (6 bases each). Germline assignment: CDR1 SEHNR and CDR2 FQNEAQ (reference sequence). The ends were cut back, 3 bases at V and 1 base at J, with 16 bases in the middle. The CDR3 loop spans 16 amino acids. The CDR3 spells CASSFRSRGVSYEQYF. As DNA, the CDR3 is TGTGCCAGCAGCTTCAGATCTAGGGGGGTATCCTACGAGCAGTACTTC. The entire variable domain, with the rest obtained from reference TRBV7-9 and TRBJ2-7, is as follows: DTGVSQNPRHKITKRGQNVTFRCDPISEHNRLYWYRQTLGQGPEFLTYFQNEAQLEKSRLLSDRFSAERPKGSFSTLEIQRTEQGDSAMYLCASSFRSRGVSYEQYFGPGTRLTVT.

In the case of this clone: This sample includes further DNA sequences coding for the same CDR3. V is TRBV5-1 and J is TRBJ2-7; D might be TRBD1 or TRBD2, each matching 5 bases. The V end lost 4 bases, the J end lost 3 bases, and 11 bases lay between the germline ends. This CDR3 contains 13 residues. Germline CDR1 is SGHRS and CDR2 is YFSETQ. This chain's CDR3 is CASSRDLSYEQYF. CDR3 DNA: TGCGCCAGCAGCAGGGACCTGAGCTACGAGCAGTACTTC. Full variable domain (missing parts from reference TRBV5-1 and TRBJ2-7): KAGVTQTPRYLIKTRGQQVTLSCSPISGHRSVSWYQQTPGQGLQFLFEYFSETQRNKGNFPGRFSGRQFSNSRSEMNVSTLELGDSALYLCASSRDLSYEQYFGPGTRLTVT.

This chain joins TRBV6-5 and TRBJ1-4, with D maybe TRBD1 (5 bases). This CDR3 is built from 16 residues. The germline V and J ends were trimmed by 4 bases and 0 bases, with 12 bases remaining between them. CDR1 is MNHEY, CDR2 SVGAGI, per germline. In nucleotides, the CDR3 is TGTGCCAGCAGTTCGGACACCTTTGCAACTAATGAAAAACTGTTTTTT. As protein: CASSSDTFATNEKLFF.

The chain employs TRBV5-1 and TRBJ1-1, with D perhaps matching TRBD1 (6 bases). The CDR3 runs 16 residues. From germline, CDR1 is SGHRS and CDR2 YFSETQ. Trimming stripped 4 bases from V and 1 base from J, with 17 bases between. The CDR3 region is CASSRGRTAGNTEAFF. CDR3 DNA sequence: TGCGCCAGCAGCCGGGGAAGGACAGCAGGGAACACTGAAGCTTTCTTT. Together with reference TRBV5-1 and TRBJ1-1, the CDR3 gives the full variable domain: KAGVTQTPRYLIKTRGQQVTLSCSPISGHRSVSWYQQTPGQGLQFLFEYFSETQRNKGNFPGRFSGRQFSNSRSEMNVSTLELGDSALYLCASSRGRTAGNTEAFFGQGTRLTVV.